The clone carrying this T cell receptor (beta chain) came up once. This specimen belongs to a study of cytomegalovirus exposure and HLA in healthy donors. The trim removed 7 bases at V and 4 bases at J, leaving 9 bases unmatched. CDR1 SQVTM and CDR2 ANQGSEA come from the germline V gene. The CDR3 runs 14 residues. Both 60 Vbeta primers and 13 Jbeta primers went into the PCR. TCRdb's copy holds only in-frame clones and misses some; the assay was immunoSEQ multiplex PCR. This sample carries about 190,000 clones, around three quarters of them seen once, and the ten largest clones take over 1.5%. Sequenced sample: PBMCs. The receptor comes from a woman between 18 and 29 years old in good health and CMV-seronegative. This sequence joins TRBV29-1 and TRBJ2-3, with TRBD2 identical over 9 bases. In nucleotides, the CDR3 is TGCAGCGGGGAGGTAGCGGGGGTGGCAGATACGCAGTATTTT. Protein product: CSGEVAGVADTQYF.